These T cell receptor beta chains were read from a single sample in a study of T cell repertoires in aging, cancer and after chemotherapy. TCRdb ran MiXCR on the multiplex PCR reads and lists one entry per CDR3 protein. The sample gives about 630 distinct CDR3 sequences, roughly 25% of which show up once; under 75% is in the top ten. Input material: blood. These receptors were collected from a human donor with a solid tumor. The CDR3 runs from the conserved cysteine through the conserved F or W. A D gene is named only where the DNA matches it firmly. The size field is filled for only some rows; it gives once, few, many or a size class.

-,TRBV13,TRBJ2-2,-,CASSNPGLKANTGELFF,TGTGCCAGCAGCAATCCGGGACTTAAAGCGAACACCGGGGAGCTGTTTTTT
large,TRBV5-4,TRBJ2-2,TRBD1,CASQRGTAKNTGELFF,TGTGCCAGCCAACGTGGGACAGCCAAGAACACCGGGGAGCTGTTTTTT
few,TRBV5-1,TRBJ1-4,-,CASSRERAYNEKLFF,TGCGCCAGCAGCCGGGAGCGAGCTTATAATGAAAAACTGTTTTTT
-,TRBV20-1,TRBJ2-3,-,CSARTAKITDTQYF,TGCAGTGCTAGGACCGCAAAAATCACAGATACGCAGTATTTT
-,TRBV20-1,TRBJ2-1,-,CSAQTTSRVFNEQFF,TGCAGTGCTCAGACGACTAGTAGGGTATTCAATGAGCAGTTCTTC
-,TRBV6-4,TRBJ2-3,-,CASSDEREGADTQYF,TGTGCCAGCAGTGACGAGAGGGAGGGGGCAGATACGCAGTATTTT
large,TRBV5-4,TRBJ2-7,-,CASRAGAAYEQYF,TGTGCCAGCAGAGCCGGGGCGGCCTACGAGCAGTACTTC
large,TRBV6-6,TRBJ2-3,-,CASSWRVPSTDTQYF,TGTGCCAGCAGTTGGCGGGTTCCGAGCACAGATACGCAGTATTTT
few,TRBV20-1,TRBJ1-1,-,CSARDRHNTEAFF,TGCAGTGCTAGAGATCGACATAACACTGAAGCTTTCTTT
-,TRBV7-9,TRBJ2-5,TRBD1,CASSLGAGQGKTQYF,TGTGCCAGCAGCTTAGGGGCAGGACAGGGAAAGACCCAGTACTTC
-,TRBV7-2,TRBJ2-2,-,CASSPSYPGELFF,TGTGCCAGCAGTCCCTCTTACCCCGGGGAGCTGTTTTTT
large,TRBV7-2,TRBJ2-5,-,CASSLQGRVETQYF,TGTGCCAGCAGCTTGCAGGGTCGGGTCGAGACCCAGTACTTC
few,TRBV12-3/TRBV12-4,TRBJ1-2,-,CASRLRASDYGYTF,TGTGCCAGCAGACTGAGAGCGTCCGACTATGGCTACACCTTC
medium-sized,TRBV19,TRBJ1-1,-,CASSLTWGTNTEAFF,TGTGCCAGTAGTTTGACTTGGGGAACGAACACTGAAGCTTTCTTT
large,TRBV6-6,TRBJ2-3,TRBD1,CASTQRGQADTQYF,TGTGCCAGCACTCAAAGGGGGCAGGCAGATACGCAGTATTTT
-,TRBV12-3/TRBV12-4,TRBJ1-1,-,CASRVAYGRWPEAFF,TGTGCCAGCAGAGTGGCGTACGGGCGATGGCCCGAAGCTTTCTTT
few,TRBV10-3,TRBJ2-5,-,CAISEGEVSQETQYF,TGTGCCATCAGTGAGGGTGAGGTTTCGCAAGAGACCCAGTACTTC
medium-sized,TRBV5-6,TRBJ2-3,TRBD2,CASTSGGGRYADTQYF,TGTGCCAGCACCTCGGGGGGGGGCCGGTATGCAGATACGCAGTATTTT
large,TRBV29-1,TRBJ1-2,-,CSVSDRLNGYTF,TGCAGCGTCTCCGACAGGTTGAATGGCTACACCTTC
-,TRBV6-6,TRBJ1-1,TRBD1,CASTPGQGILGTEAFF,TGTGCCAGCACCCCGGGACAGGGAATCTTGGGTACTGAAGCTTTCTTT
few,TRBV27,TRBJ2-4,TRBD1,CASSLSSPGGARNIQYF,TGTGCCAGCAGCTTATCTAGTCCAGGGGGCGCGAGAAACATTCAGTACTTC
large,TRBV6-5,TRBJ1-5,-,CASSPGRRGQPQHF,TGTGCCAGCAGCCCCGGAAGGCGAGGGCAGCCCCAGCATTTT
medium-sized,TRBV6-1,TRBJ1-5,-,CASIEGGYSNQPQHF,TGTGCCAGCATCGAGGGGGGGTATAGCAATCAGCCCCAGCATTTT
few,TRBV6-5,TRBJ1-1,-,CASSPPVGGGDEAFF,TGTGCCAGCAGTCCTCCTGTTGGCGGCGGGGATGAAGCTTTCTTT
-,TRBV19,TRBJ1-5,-,CASMRTVPLNQPQHF,TGTGCCAGTATGCGGACAGTGCCTTTAAATCAGCCCCAGCATTTT
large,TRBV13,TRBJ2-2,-,CASSLRQGRPGELFF,TGTGCCAGCAGCTTAAGGCAGGGTCGACCCGGGGAGCTGTTTTTT
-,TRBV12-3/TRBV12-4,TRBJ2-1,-,CASSFRVGRGPDNEQFF,TGTGCCAGCAGTTTTCGGGTTGGACGGGGACCAGACAATGAGCAGTTCTTC
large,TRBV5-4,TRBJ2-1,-,CASSSSASSSYNEQFF,TGTGCCAGCAGCTCGAGCGCCTCGAGCTCCTACAATGAGCAGTTCTTC
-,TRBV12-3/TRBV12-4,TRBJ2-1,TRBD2,CASSPSTSGGYNEQFF,TGTGCCAGCAGTCCTAGTACTAGCGGGGGATACAATGAGCAGTTCTTC
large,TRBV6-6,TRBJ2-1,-,CASSSGGPNEQFF,TGTGCCAGCAGTTCTGGGGGACCCAATGAGCAGTTCTTC
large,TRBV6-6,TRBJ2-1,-,CASSRPRNEQFF,TGTGCCAGCAGTCGCCCGAGGAATGAGCAGTTCTTC
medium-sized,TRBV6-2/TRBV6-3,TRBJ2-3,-,CASILDPGRTDTQYF,TGTGCCAGCATCTTGGACCCGGGGCGCACAGATACGCAGTATTTT
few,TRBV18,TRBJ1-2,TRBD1,CASSPLRTGVDYGYTF,TGTGCCAGCTCACCCCTTCGGACAGGGGTGGACTATGGCTACACCTTC
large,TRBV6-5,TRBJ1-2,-,CASKGGGGDTVYGYTF,TGTGCCAGCAAGGGAGGGGGGGGCGATACAGTCTATGGCTACACCTTC
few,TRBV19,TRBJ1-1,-,CASSMWGATNTEAFF,TGTGCCAGTAGTATGTGGGGCGCAACGAACACTGAAGCTTTCTTT
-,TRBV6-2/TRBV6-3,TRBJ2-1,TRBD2,CASSDKRGGYNEQFF,TGTGCCAGCAGCGATAAGCGGGGGGGATACAATGAGCAGTTCTTC
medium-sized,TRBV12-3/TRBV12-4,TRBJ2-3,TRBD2,CASSPTIGGGAGTDTQYF,TGTGCCAGCAGTCCCACGATTGGCGGGGGGGCCGGGACAGATACGCAGTATTTT
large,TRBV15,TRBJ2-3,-,CATSRGMGNGDTQYF,TGTGCCACCAGCAGAGGTATGGGGAATGGAGATACGCAGTATTTT
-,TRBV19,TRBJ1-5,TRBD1,CASNSQGAPYNQPQHF,TGTGCCAGTAACTCACAGGGGGCGCCTTACAATCAGCCCCAGCATTTT
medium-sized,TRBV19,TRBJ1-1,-,CASSSRESTEAFF,TGTGCCAGTAGTAGTAGGGAGAGCACTGAAGCTTTCTTT
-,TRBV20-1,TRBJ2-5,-,CSAHTGGSKTQYF,TGCAGTGCTCATACTGGGGGGAGCAAGACCCAGTACTTC
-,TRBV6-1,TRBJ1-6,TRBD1,CASGTGGASPHHF,TGTGCCAGCGGGACAGGGGGTGCTTCACCCCACCACTTT
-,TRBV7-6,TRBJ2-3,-,CASSKGEGDTQYF,TGTGCCAGCAGCAAGGGGGAGGGGGATACGCAGTATTTT
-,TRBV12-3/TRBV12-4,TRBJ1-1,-,CASSLGAAPQAFF,TGTGCCAGCAGTTTGGGGGCAGCACCTCAAGCTTTCTTT
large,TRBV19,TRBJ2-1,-,CASSGDNYNEQFF,TGTGCCAGTAGTGGGGACAACTACAATGAGCAGTTCTTC
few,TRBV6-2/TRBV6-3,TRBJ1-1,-,CASSPLAPPMNTEAFF,TGTGCCAGCAGCCCTTTGGCCCCACCAATGAACACTGAAGCTTTCTTT
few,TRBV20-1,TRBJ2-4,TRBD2,CSGEDLAGGPGIQYF,TGCAGTGGAGAGGATTTAGCGGGGGGGCCGGGCATTCAGTACTTC
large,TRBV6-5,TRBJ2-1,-,CASSYSGTVYMEQFF,TGTGCCAGCAGTTACTCGGGGACTGTCTACATGGAGCAGTTCTTC
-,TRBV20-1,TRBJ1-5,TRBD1,CSALGQLSVNQPQHF,TGCAGTGCCCTGGGACAGTTATCCGTCAATCAGCCCCAGCATTTT
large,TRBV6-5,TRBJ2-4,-,CASSYAQGGGLHIQYF,TGTGCCAGCAGTTACGCACAAGGAGGGGGCTTGCACATTCAGTACTTC
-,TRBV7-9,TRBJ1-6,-,CASSVGADNSPLHF,TGTGCCAGCAGCGTGGGTGCGGATAATTCACCCCTCCACTTT
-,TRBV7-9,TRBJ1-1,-,CASSLASGLGTEAFF,TGTGCCAGCAGCTTAGCGAGTGGGTTGGGCACTGAAGCTTTCTTT
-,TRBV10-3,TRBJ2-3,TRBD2,CAISAGGAGTDTQYF,TGTGCCATCAGTGCCGGGGGGGCCGGGACAGATACGCAGTATTTT
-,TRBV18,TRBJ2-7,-,CASSLTGPYEQYF,TGTGCCAGCTCACTCACCGGCCCCTACGAGCAGTACTTC
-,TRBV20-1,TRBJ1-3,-,CSAGGSSGNTIYF,TGCAGTGCTGGAGGTAGTTCTGGAAACACCATATATTTT
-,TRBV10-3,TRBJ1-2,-,CAISGAVANYGYTF,TGTGCCATCAGTGGGGCAGTAGCTAACTATGGCTACACCTTC
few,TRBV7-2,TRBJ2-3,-,CASSPQPGGLTDTQYF,TGTGCCAGCAGCCCGCAACCGGGGGGCCTTACAGATACGCAGTATTTT
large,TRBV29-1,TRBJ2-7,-,CSVSQGYEQYF,TGCAGCGTTTCTCAGGGGTACGAGCAGTACTTC
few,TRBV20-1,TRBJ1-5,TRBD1,CSARTGSQPQHF,TGCAGTGCGCGGACAGGGAGTCAGCCCCAGCATTTT
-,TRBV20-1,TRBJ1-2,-,CSASRPHPNYGYTF,TGCAGTGCTAGCCGGCCCCATCCGAACTATGGCTACACCTTC